This paragraph covers one TCR beta chain sequence. This clonotype was observed at least ten times. Its antigen target is currently unknown. Base qualities are not at hand, and no much larger clone is one base apart. According to the study, the label for this sample's time point signals: patch test 1, 2 weeks after DPC sensitization. Per the publication, the treatment or condition label means: therapeutic diphenylcyclopropenone sensitization with weekly scalp DPC. Blood at each patch-test visit was drawn before the patch test was applied. Patients were considered eligible if aged 18 to 70, diagnosed with alopecia and deemed suitable for DPC therapy, and patients were excluded if pregnant. Total RNA was isolated from unfractionated whole blood collected in Tempus Blood RNA tubes. The record originates from a study of human T cells and chemical hapten exposure (dated by TCRdb to about 2021). With respect to the entire study: For sensitization, 2% DPC in acetone was applied to a roughly 2 cm by roughly 2 cm area of upper inner arm skin. Throughout the study period of about 25 weeks, patients also received therapeutic DPC doses to the scalp every week. Patch tests used Finn chambers with 0.01% DPC on the upper back, scored after 6 days by International Contact Dermatitis Research Group standards. Most of the patients in the cohort were female, and the cohort covered alopecia areata with under or over 50% scalp involvement, alopecia totalis and alopecia universalis. The libraries were sequenced as a pool, and the TCR yield per sample differed mostly because of small variations in library volumes within the pool. In alopecia patients, the study followed how the peripheral blood TCR repertoire changed in vivo over primary and secondary sensitization to diphenylcyclopropenone (DPC), a hapten. Blood samples were taken from patients before sensitization (week 0) and then at 2, 6 and about 24 weeks after DPC sensitization. Approximately 28 alopecia patients gave blood for TCR sequencing at one to four time points (pre-sensitization, 2, 6 and 24 weeks). Overall study outcomes, separate from this receptor: Patch test score was positively correlated with the number of PT1 expanded TCRs, with significance at thresholds 8, 16 and 32 but not at 4. Significantly more large CDR3 similarity clusters were formed by expanded TCRs than by pre-sensitization or healthy control sets, consistent with antigen-driven responses. After repeated subsampling, the strength of the expansion versus patch-test correlation and the threshold at which it became significant changed. Because every patient had alopecia, a presumed autoimmune disease, the patients' immune response might differ from that of healthy individuals. DPC sensitization did not change the number of TCRs with a frequency above 1 in 1000, and there was no evidence of changes in global repertoire structure.

V gives up 5 bases and J gives up 1 base, and the segment between their germline ends measures 11 bases. CDR1 MNHEY and CDR2 SVGAGI are derived from the germline V gene. Including the terminal cysteine and phenylalanine, the CDR3 comprises 14 residues. CDR3 DNA only is kept here, 42 bases in frame from base 1. Receptor libraries were prepared by RACE. The sequencer listed for this sample is NextSeq 500. During library preparation, unique molecular identifiers were attached to individual cDNA molecules so that TCRs could be counted in a quantitative, reproducible way. From each blood RNA sample, both TCR alpha and TCR beta chains were sequenced. On the study's bioinformatics: The median number of TCRs per sample was 85,000 to 100,000, ranging from about 23,224 to 750,000. The Decombinator software suite was used to annotate the V, J and CDR3 of the TCR reads. Every sample was subsampled to the same number of TCRs (28,000) for the PS versus PT1 abundance plots. Expanded TCRs were defined as absent before sensitization and observed at least eight times at the 2-week time point. The public reads were reanalyzed by TCRdb: fastp trimming at Q25, MiXCR alignment, in-frame beta chains only. Merged by CDR3 protein, the rows form single entries marked with the most common genes and DNA. The V and J calls shown here were made by TCRdb, not taken from the authors' results. Present in this sample are about 90,000 distinct CDR3 sequences, approximately 10% of which were seen just once. Jointly, the top ten make up approximately 2.2% of the sample.

Sequences were derived from whole blood, sampled in connection with sensitization to the hapten diphenylcyclopropenone (DPC). The receptor's source is a middle-aged man with alopecia areata. Some clones in this sample may be carry-over from other donors' samples. The rearrangement combines TRBV6-5 with TRBJ1-2; a tentative D match to TRBD1 spans 5 bases. This receptor carries the CDR3 CASSRGVHNYGYTF. In nucleotide form, the sequence is TGTGCCAGCAGTAGAGGGGTGCATAACTATGGCTACACCTTC.